These 7 T cell receptor beta chains share one sample of origin, sequenced in a study of cytomegalovirus exposure and HLA in healthy donors. Here immunoSEQ multiplex PCR was the method, and the copy in TCRdb shows in-frame clones only, minus some. This table has approximately 210,000 clones, 70% to 90% appearing once. The sequencing sample was made of PBMCs. The origin of the receptors is a woman aged 18-29 years in good health and CMV-seronegative.

J is TRBJ2-7 and V is TRBV28; TRBD1 matches 9 bases. CDR3 length equals 14 residues. In germline, CDR1 is MDHEN, CDR2 SYDVKM. The ends lost 6 bases at V and 3 bases at J; junction bases unmatched: 6. The CDR3 nucleotides are TGTGCCAGCAGGGCCGGGACAGGGATCTACGAGCAGTACTTC. Translated, it gives CASRAGTGIYEQYF.

In DNA, the CDR3 is TGTGCCAGCAGTGGACTCGGGACAGCAAGTCACTCTGGAAACACCATATATTTT. This encodes CASSGLGTASHSGNTIYF. The V and J genes are TRBV28 and TRBJ1-3, with 7 bases lining up with TRBD1. Germline V gene lookup returns CDR1 MDHEN and CDR2 SYDVKM. J was trimmed by 0 bases and V by 5 bases; bases with no gene match: 13. CDR3 size: 18 residues.

This sequence joins TRBV5-1 and TRBJ2-3, with D maybe TRBD2 (5 bases). There are 17 residues in the CDR3. CDR1 and CDR2 from the germline V gene are SGHRS and YFSETQ. Trimming stripped 0 bases from V and 6 bases from J, with 20 bases between. In DNA, the CDR3 is TGCGCCAGCAGCTTGGGGGCCGCGGGCGACTACCAGGATACGCAGTATTTT. It yields the protein CASSLGAAGDYQDTQYF.

The gene calls are TRBV27 and TRBJ1-2; tentatively, D is TRBD1 (5 bases). Germline lookup yields CDR1 MNHEY and CDR2 SMNVEV (reference sequence). This CDR3 is 13 amino acids long. Trimming pared 7 bases from V and 7 bases from J, leaving 16 bases between. The DNA for the CDR3 is TGTGCCAGCACCTCCATATACGGGGGTGGCTACACCTTC. Its translation is CASTSIYGGGYTF.

The rearrangement uses TRBV28 and TRBJ2-7; the D gene is possibly TRBD1 (6 bases). CDR3 size: 17 residues. The ends were cut back, 1 base at V and 1 base at J, with 17 bases in the middle. In germline, CDR1 is MDHEN, CDR2 SYDVKM. The DNA of the CDR3 is TGTGCCAGCAGTTTATCTCTAGGACAGACCACTTCCTACGAGCAGTACTTC. This codes for CASSLSLGQTTSYEQYF.

The CDR3 nucleotides are TGTGCCAGCAGTTTAGCGGGGGCAGGGGAAGAGACCCAGTACTTC. Protein product: CASSLAGAGEETQYF. The chain links TRBV28 to TRBJ2-5; the D gene is possibly TRBD2 (7 bases). The V gene's germline CDR1 is MDHEN and CDR2 SYDVKM. V dropped 2 bases and J dropped 3 bases, with 13 bases sitting between them. The CDR3 totals 15 residues.

This clone was observed a handful of times. The chain couples TRBV4-1 to TRBJ2-7; 10 bases match TRBD2. Trimming removed 1 base from V and 1 base from J; junction bases left unmatched: 7. CDR3 length: 17 amino acids. Germline CDR1 MGHRA, CDR2 YSYEKL. CDR3 bases: TGCGCCAGCAGCCAAGTCGTCACTAGCGGGACATCCTACGAGCAGTACTTC. The encoded protein is CASSQVVTSGTSYEQYF.